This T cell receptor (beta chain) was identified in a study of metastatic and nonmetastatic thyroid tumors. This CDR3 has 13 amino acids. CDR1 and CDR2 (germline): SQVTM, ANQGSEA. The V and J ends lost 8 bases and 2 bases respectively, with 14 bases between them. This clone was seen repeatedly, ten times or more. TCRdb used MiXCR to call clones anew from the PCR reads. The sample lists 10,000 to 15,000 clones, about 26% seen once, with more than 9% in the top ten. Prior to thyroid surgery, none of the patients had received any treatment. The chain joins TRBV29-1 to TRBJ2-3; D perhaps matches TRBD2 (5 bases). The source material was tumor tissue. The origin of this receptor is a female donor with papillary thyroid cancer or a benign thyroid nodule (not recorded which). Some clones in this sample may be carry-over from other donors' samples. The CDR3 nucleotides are TGCAGCACCCGGTCGGGGAACACAGATACGCAGTATTTT. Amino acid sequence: CSTRSGNTDTQYF.